The 20 T cell receptor beta chains in this list originate from one sample, sequenced in a study of CD8+ T cells in alopecia areata (dated by TCRdb to 2016 to 2019). The library was prepared using the immunoSEQ multiplex PCR assay. RNA was extracted from all samples and reverse transcribed into cDNA, which served as template for TCR sequencing. Entries here come from immuneACCESS through TCRdb and include only in-frame sequences with V and J called. Some clones fail to appear in such tables; in the studies checked, an unresolved V gene covers under half of the shortfall, and the cause of the remainder is unknown. Across this sample, about 110,000 clones were tabulated and none appeared just once. The ten largest clones capture around a fifth of the sample. Material: lesional skin. These receptors all stem from a C3H/HeJ mouse with alopecia areata. The strain carries MHC haplotype H2-k.

As concerns this clone: The gene names here belong to mouse. The read comes to an end 4 residues before the CDR3 does, leaving the germline J gene to fill in the end. This chain connects TRBV1 to TRBJ2-7; 7 nucleotides agree with TRBD1. Trimming at V came to 0 bases and at J to 0 bases, leaving 5 bases not matched to a gene. Looked up from germline, CDR1 is NSQYPW and CDR2 is LRSPGD (reference sequence). The CDR3 length is 16 residues. Incomplete CDR3 DNA: TGCACCTGCAGTGCAGATCCGGGACAGAACTCCTAT. This codes for CTCSADPGQNSY. The CDR3, in full, reads CTCSADPGQNSYEQYF.

This clone was counted many times. Genes here carry mouse names. The CDR3 end lies 4 residues beyond the end of the read and is filled in from the germline J gene. The chain is built from TRBV13-3 and TRBJ2-1, with TRBD2 matching over 9 bases. V was clipped by 4 bases and J by 4 bases; unmatched bases: 9. The CDR3 spans 16 residues. Germline V gives CDR1 NNHDY, CDR2 SYVADS. The CDR3 bases that were read are TGTGCCAGCAGTTACTGGGGGGAGGATCTATATGCT. Amino acid sequence: CASSYWGEDLYA. The entire CDR3 protein is CASSYWGEDLYAEQFF.

In this sample, this clone turned up a few times. Mouse names are used for the genes. The read terminates 4 residues before the CDR3 end, so the remaining end is supplied by the germline J gene. The chain has TRBV1 and TRBJ2-3; D is undetermined. CDR1 NSQYPW and CDR2 LRSPGD come from the germline V gene (reference sequence). The length of the CDR3 is 16 residues. Trimming pared 0 bases from V and 0 bases from J, leaving 10 bases between. CDR3 DNA (partial): TGCACCTGCAGTGCAGATCAAAAGGGTAGTGCAGAA. This sequence encodes CTCSADQKGSAE. The entire CDR3 reads CTCSADQKGSAETLYF.

About this clone: Genes and germline come from the mouse. The read finishes 4 residues shy of the CDR3 end, and the germline J gene is used to complete it. V is TRBV13-1 and J is TRBJ2-2; maybe TRBD1 (5 bases). V lost 2 bases and J lost 1, with 9 bases in between. Germline V gene data show CDR1 as NSHNY and CDR2 as SYGAGN. The CDR3 has 15 residues. CDR3: CASSDQGKNTGQLYF. CDR3 DNA (partial): TGTGCCAGCAGTGACCAGGGAAAAAACACCGGG.

This clone was seen more than once but under ten times. Gene names and germline match the mouse. The CDR3 end lies 4 residues beyond the end of the read and is filled in from the germline J gene. This chain uses TRBV13-3 with TRBJ2-1, with 8 bases fitting TRBD1. Trimming took 3 bases from V and 2 from J; bases not matched to a gene: 4. The CDR3 runs 15 residues. Germline V gene lookup returns CDR1 NNHDY and CDR2 SYVADS. The CDR3 bases that were read are TGTGCCAGCAGTGGACAGGGGAGCTACTATGCT. Its protein is CASSGQGSYYA. From start to end, the CDR3 is CASSGQGSYYAEQFF.

Only a few counts were recorded for this clone. At residue 13, the TCRdb protein departs from the DNA translation, so the protein shown here was derived from the DNA itself. The gene symbols are mouse symbols. Read coverage stops 3 residues before the CDR3 terminus; the germline J gene supplies the remainder. V usage is TRBV13-3 and J usage is TRBJ1-3, with TRBD1 matching over 7 bases. Per the germline V gene, CDR1 is NNHDY and CDR2 is SYVADS. This CDR3 region has 16 residues. J lost 0 bases, V lost 4 bases, and 7 bases had no gene match. CDR3 sequence: CASSPGTALSGNTLYF. Incomplete CDR3 DNA: TGTGCCAGCAGTCCCGGGACAGCCCTTTCTGGAAATACG.

This clone was counted a few times. The listed genes are named as in mouse. The CDR3 end is not reached by the read, which stops 4 residues before it; the germline J gene fills it in. This rearrangement joins TRBV13-1 to TRBJ1-1, with D possibly matching TRBD1 (6 bases). CDR1 is NSHNY and CDR2 is SYGAGN in the germline V gene. This CDR3 comprises 13 residues. CDR3 region: CASRAGQTKEVFF. CDR3 DNA, as far as it was read: TGTGCCAGCAGGGCCGGACAGACAAAA.

Remarks on this clone: Gene names are mouse gene names. The CDR3 end lies 4 residues beyond the end of the read and is filled in from the germline J gene. The chain has TRBV13-2 and TRBJ2-2, with 8 bases identical to TRBD2. With 2 bases clipped from V and 0 bases from J, the junction kept 3 bases outside the gene matches. The CDR3 has 16 residues. Germline lookup yields CDR1 NNHNN and CDR2 SYGAGS (reference sequence). The CDR3 protein is CASGDLDWANTGQLYF. The DNA read from the CDR3 is TGTGCCAGCGGTGACCTGGACTGGGCAAACACCGGG.

This clone has a handful of counts. The listed genes are named as in mouse. The DNA ends 4 residues before the CDR3 does, and the rest of the CDR3 is filled in from the germline J gene. The chain combines TRBV19 with TRBJ1-4, with 10 bases aligning to TRBD1. The CDR3 is made up of 15 amino acids. Germline trimming cut 6 bases from V and 5 bases from J; bases unmatched to any gene: 7. Germline V lookup: CDR1 FNHDT, CDR2 SITEND (reference sequence). The CDR3 bases that were read are TGTGCCAGCACCTCCGGGACAGGGGCTAACGAA. Its translation is CASTSGTGANE. In full, the CDR3 is CASTSGTGANERLFF.

Remarks on this clone: Here the gene names and germline are mouse. The CDR3 end falls 4 residues outside the read, so it is completed with the germline J gene. The rearrangement uses TRBV13-3 and TRBJ2-2, with 12 bases identical to TRBD2. The length of the CDR3 is 17 residues. Per the germline V gene, CDR1 is NNHDY and CDR2 is SYVADS. V lost 5 bases to trimming and J lost 2 bases; unmatched junction nucleotides: 7. The CDR3 sequence is CASRALTGGANTGQLYF. The covered CDR3 bases are TGTGCCAGCAGGGCCTTGACTGGGGGGGCGAACACCGGG.

Comment on this clone: These gene names are mouse names. The read ends 4 residues before the CDR3 terminus; that terminus is restored from the germline J gene. V usage is TRBV1 and J usage is TRBJ1-4, with 7 bases matching TRBD1. Unmatched junction bases numbered 3, after V lost 0 bases and J lost 5 bases. The CDR3 extends over 15 amino acids. The germline CDR1 and CDR2 sequences are NSQYPW and LRSPGD (reference sequence). CDR3 bases read: TGCACCTGCAGTGCAGAAACAGGGGAGAACGAA. This encodes CTCSAETGENE. In full, the CDR3 is CTCSAETGENERLFF.

This clone was counted between two and nine times. Gene names follow the mouse nomenclature. The read terminates 4 residues before the CDR3 end, so the remaining end is supplied by the germline J gene. This rearrangement joins TRBV31 to TRBJ2-1, with 7 bases aligning to TRBD2. The V and J ends lost 4 bases and 5 bases, in that order; junction bases with no gene match: 2. The CDR3 extends over 12 amino acids. Germline values: CDR1 GKSSPN, CDR2 SITVG. The CDR3 region is CAWNLGDAEQFF. The DNA read from the CDR3 is TGTGCCTGGAATCTGGGGGATGCT. The full variable domain, with the rest looked up from reference TRBV31 and TRBJ2-1, is AQTIHQWPVAEIKAVGSPLSLGCTIKGKSSPNLYWYWQATGGTLQQLFYSITVGQVESVVQLNLSASRPKDDQFILSTEKLLLSHSGFYLCAWNLGDAEQFFGPGTRLTVL.

This clone was picked up a small number of times. These gene names are mouse names. The read falls 4 residues short of the CDR3 end, and the missing part is taken from the germline J gene. This chain uses TRBV1 with TRBJ2-7, with 9 bases aligning to TRBD2. There are 16 residues in the CDR3. V trimming: 1 base; J trimming: 3 bases; junction bases outside the gene matches: 7. The germline CDR1 and CDR2 sequences are NSQYPW and LRSPGD (reference sequence). Incomplete CDR3 DNA: TGCACCTGCAGTGCAGGGAGGTCTGGGGGGGTCTAT. It specifies CTCSAGRSGGVY. The whole CDR3 protein reads CTCSAGRSGGVYEQYF. The full variable domain, with the rest looked up from reference TRBV1 and TRBJ2-7, is VTLLEQNPRWRLVPRGQAVNLRCILKNSQYPWMSWYQQDLQKQLQWLFTLRSPGDKEVKSLPGADYLATRVTDTELRLQVANMSQGRTLYCTCSAGRSGGVYEQYFGPGTRLTVL.

This clone was detected many times. Gene labels here are mouse ones. The sequence runs out 4 residues before the end of the CDR3; the remainder is reconstructed from the germline J gene. The genes are TRBV13-3 and TRBJ2-3; 10 bases agree with TRBD2. V gave up 0 bases and J gave up 4 bases; unmatched junction bases: 2. CDR3 size: 15 residues. Per germline, CDR1 NNHDY and CDR2 SYVADS. CDR3 sequence reads: CASSDGLGGTETLYF. The CDR3 bases that were read are TGTGCCAGCAGTGATGGACTGGGGGGAACAGAA.

The table lists this clone with a few counts. Mouse gene names and germline throughout. The CDR3 goes on 4 residues after the read ends, and that part is filled in from the germline J gene. The chain carries TRBV13-3 and TRBJ1-2, with no clear D. Per germline, CDR1 NNHDY and CDR2 SYVADS. This CDR3 has 15 amino acids. Between the trimmed V and J ends, which lost 1 base and 0 bases, there was a span of 10 bases. Here the CDR3 reads CASSDPQDSNSDYTF. The covered CDR3 bases are TGTGCCAGCAGTGATCCCCAGGACTCAAACTCC.

This clone has a count of ten or more. The listed genes are named as in mouse. The covered CDR3 bases are TGTGCCAGCAGTGATGCAAGGGACAGGATTTCCAACGAA. Residues: CASSDARDRISNE. The full CDR3 reads CASSDARDRISNERLFF. The chain combines TRBV13-3 with TRBJ1-4; 8 bases match TRBD1. Read coverage stops 4 residues before the CDR3 terminus; the germline J gene supplies the remainder. The CDR3 runs 17 residues. The V gene end was trimmed by 0 bases and the J gene end by 0 bases; junction bases not matched to a gene: 4. The germline V gene has CDR1 NNHDY and CDR2 SYVADS.

This clone was observed many times. Mouse gene names and germline throughout. The read is 4 residues too short to cover the CDR3 end, so that end is filled in from the germline J gene. The identical CDR3 is also encoded by other nucleotide sequences in the sample. This sequence joins TRBV13-3 and TRBJ2-1; perhaps TRBD1 as D (6 bases). The germline CDR1 and CDR2 sequences are NNHDY and SYVADS. CDR3 length: 15 amino acids. The V end was cut by 0 bases, the J end by 3 bases, with 10 bases between. The covered CDR3 bases are TGTGCCAGCAGTGATGCACAGGGTGGCTATGCT. This codes for CASSDAQGGYA. The entire CDR3 protein is CASSDAQGGYAEQFF.

This clone has more than one count but fewer than ten. Gene names are mouse gene names. The read terminates 4 residues ahead of where the CDR3 ends, so the germline J gene completes it. V usage is TRBV19 and J usage is TRBJ2-7, with D tentatively TRBD2 (6 bases). This CDR3 contains 13 residues. The germline V gene encodes CDR1 FNHDT and CDR2 SITEND (reference sequence). CDR3 region: CASSTGLFYEQYF. The sequenced part of the CDR3 DNA is TGTGCCAGCAGTACGGGACTTTTTTAT.

As regards this clone: Gene names denote mouse genes. The CDR3 goes on 4 residues after the read ends, and that part is filled in from the germline J gene. This rearrangement joins TRBV13-3 to TRBJ1-1; 8 bases are shared with TRBD1. The CDR3 loop spans 15 amino acids. The V gene end was trimmed by 4 bases and the J gene end by 3 bases; junction bases not matched to a gene: 8. Germline values: CDR1 NNHDY, CDR2 SYVADS. The covered CDR3 bases are TGTGCCAGCAGTTCGACAGGGGAGGAGGACACA. Its protein product is CASSSTGEEDT. The full CDR3 is CASSSTGEEDTEVFF.

Regarding this clone: Mouse names are used for the genes. The sequenced fragment ends 4 residues before the CDR3 boundary, so the rest is inferred from the germline J gene. The J gene is TRBJ2-3, the V gene TRBV1, with a weak D call TRBD2 (6 bases). The CDR3 consists of 17 residues. CDR1 is NSQYPW and CDR2 is LRSPGD in the germline V gene (reference sequence). V lost 1 base and J lost 0, with 14 bases in between. The CDR3 DNA, read in part, is TGCACCTGCAGTGCAGCTGGGGCCCCTTCTAGTGCAGAA. Its protein is CTCSAAGAPSSAE. The whole CDR3 sequence is CTCSAAGAPSSAETLYF.